The 29 T cell receptor beta chains reported below all come from one sample, sequenced in a study of early stage breast cancer tumors. Sequenced by immunoSEQ multiplex PCR; TCRdb stores in-frame clones only, minus some. The sample lists tens of thousands of clones, 70% to 75% seen once, with around 10% in the top ten. Sequencing was done on a sample of breast tumor tissue. These receptors were collected from a person aged 25-39 years with breast cancer.

The rearrangement links TRBV7-9 to TRBJ2-1; unclear D gene. V lost 0 bases to trimming and J lost 0 bases, with 3 bases between them. The germline CDR1 and CDR2 sequences are SEHNR and FQNEAQ (reference sequence). The CDR3 is 14 amino acids. CDR3 DNA sequence: TGTGCCAGCAGCTTAGCGGTCTCCTACAATGAGCAGTTCTTC. It yields the protein CASSLAVSYNEQFF. Full variable domain (outside the CDR3, taken from reference TRBV7-9 and TRBJ2-1): DTGVSQNPRHKITKRGQNVTFRCDPISEHNRLYWYRQTLGQGPEFLTYFQNEAQLEKSRLLSDRFSAERPKGSFSTLEIQRTEQGDSAMYLCASSLAVSYNEQFFGPGTRLTVL.

V and J are TRBV9 and TRBJ2-1, with D perhaps matching TRBD1 (6 bases). The CDR3 loop spans 15 amino acids. Per germline, CDR1 SGDLS and CDR2 YYNGEE. V shed 0 bases and J shed 7 bases, with 14 bases lying between them. CDR3: CASSVVGDTRNEQFF. Written as DNA, the CDR3 is TGTGCCAGCAGCGTAGTAGGGGACACCCGGAATGAGCAGTTCTTC.

The gene calls are TRBV7-2 and TRBJ2-7; D unresolved. V was trimmed by 4 bases and J by 2 bases, leaving 6 bases between them. CDR3 length: 12 amino acids. CDR1 SGHTA and CDR2 FQGNSA come from the germline V gene. The CDR3 DNA sequence: TGTGCCAGCAGCTCGGGCGCCTACGAGCAGTACTTC. Residues: CASSSGAYEQYF.

The chain carries TRBV2 and TRBJ2-3; 7 bases line up with TRBD2. V lost 6 bases to trimming and J lost 0 bases; unmatched junction nucleotides: 12. Per germline, CDR1 SNHLY and CDR2 FYNNEI. The CDR3 has 17 residues. CDR3 residues: CASSFSPSGPSTDTQYF. The CDR3 DNA is TGTGCCAGCAGCTTCTCCCCTAGCGGCCCAAGCACAGATACGCAGTATTTT.

The chain is built from TRBV13 and TRBJ2-1; tentatively, D is TRBD2 (5 bases). The CDR3 covers 16 residues. The germline V gene has CDR1 PRHDT and CDR2 FYEKMQ (reference sequence). Deletions cut 5 bases from V and 8 bases from J, with 22 bases between. CDR3 in amino acids: CASSPRGPATGHEQFF. In nucleotides, the CDR3 is TGTGCCAGCAGCCCCCGAGGGCCCGCCACGGGCCATGAGCAGTTCTTC. The variable domain in full, with the rest retrieved from reference TRBV13 and TRBJ2-1, is AAGVIQSPRHLIKEKRETATLKCYPIPRHDTVYWYQQGPGQDPQFLISFYEKMQSDKGSIPDRFSAQQFSDYHSELNMSSLELGDSALYFCASSPRGPATGHEQFFGPGTRLTVL.

For the CDR3, the DNA is TGCGCCAGCAGCTTGGATGTAGCGGGAGAGGGGTACGAGCAGTACTTC. This encodes CASSLDVAGEGYEQYF. J is TRBJ2-7 and V is TRBV5-1, with TRBD2 identical over 9 bases. The CDR3 runs 16 residues. Trimming cost V 0 bases and J 4 bases; bases outside gene matches: 8. Per the germline V gene, CDR1 is SGHRS and CDR2 is YFSETQ.

The J gene is TRBJ2-3, the V gene TRBV7-9; no clear D gene. The length of the CDR3 is 11 residues. Germline assignment: CDR1 SEHNR and CDR2 FQNEAQ (reference sequence). The V and J ends lost 3 bases and 5 bases respectively, with 3 bases between them. CDR3 region: CASSFKDTQYF. The CDR3 DNA sequence: TGTGCCAGCAGCTTCAAAGATACGCAGTATTTT.

The chain combines TRBV5-1 with TRBJ2-1; D gene ambiguous. Trimming stripped 0 bases from V and 10 bases from J, with 14 bases between. Per the germline V gene, CDR1 is SGHRS and CDR2 is YFSETQ. This CDR3 is built from 14 residues. CDR3 nucleotides: TGCGCCAGCAGCTTGGCCGGTCCCGAAGGGGAGCAGTTCTTC. It specifies CASSLAGPEGEQFF.

The chain links TRBV5-6 to TRBJ2-7, with TRBD1 matching over 8 bases. Germline lookup yields CDR1 SGHDT and CDR2 YYEEEE. The length of the CDR3 is 16 residues. Losses at the gene ends were 4 bases for V and 0 bases for J; bases not matched to a gene: 9. CDR3 sequence reads: CASSDGQGLFSYEQYF. CDR3 DNA sequence: TGTGCCAGCAGCGATGGACAGGGCCTTTTCTCCTACGAGCAGTACTTC.

The CDR3 bases are TGTGCCAGCAGTTATACGACGAACATAGTCGGGGAGCTGTTTTTT. This translates into CASSYTTNIVGELFF. The rearrangement uses TRBV6-5 and TRBJ2-2, with unresolved D. CDR3 length: 15 amino acids. Germline V lookup: CDR1 MNHEY, CDR2 SVGAGI. The V gene lost 3 bases and the J gene lost 7 bases, with 15 bases spanning the gap.

The chain combines TRBV6-1 with TRBJ2-7, with no clear D. The germline V and J ends were trimmed by 10 bases and 6 bases, with 25 bases remaining between them. In germline, CDR1 is MNHNS, CDR2 SASEGT. The CDR3 runs 15 residues. CDR3 DNA sequence: TGTGCCACCATTCGCTGGGGTAGTTTTAGTGGCGAGCAGTACTTC. Protein sequence: CATIRWGSFSGEQYF.

The rearrangement joins TRBV29-1 to TRBJ2-7, with D maybe TRBD1 (6 bases). This CDR3 has 13 residues. The germline V gene has CDR1 SQVTM and CDR2 ANQGSEA. V was clipped by 6 bases and J by 2 bases, with 14 bases between them. The CDR3 here is CSVITGSPYEQYF. As DNA, the CDR3 is TGCAGCGTGATTACAGGGTCACCCTACGAGCAGTACTTC.

The chain is built from TRBV30 and TRBJ1-3, with D maybe TRBD1 (5 bases). V was shortened by 6 bases and J by 0 bases, with 15 bases between the two germline ends. The CDR3 sequence is 15 residues long. From germline, CDR1 is GTSNPN and CDR2 SVGIG (reference sequence). The chain's CDR3 is CACLMGLRSGNTIYF. Written as DNA, the CDR3 is TGTGCCTGCCTAATGGGACTCCGCTCTGGAAACACCATATATTTT.

This chain uses TRBV6-5 with TRBJ1-1; 8 nucleotides align to TRBD1. V lost 8 bases and J lost 8; bases outside the gene matches: 16. Germline assignment: CDR1 MNHEY and CDR2 SVGAGI. The CDR3 is made up of 15 amino acids. The CDR3 protein is CASGERTGGPQEAFF. The CDR3 region has the DNA TGTGCCAGCGGCGAACGTACAGGGGGGCCTCAGGAAGCTTTCTTT.

The chain recombines TRBV11-1 with TRBJ2-7; tentatively, D is TRBD1 or TRBD2 (5 bases each). The CDR3 covers 15 residues. V was trimmed by 1 base and J by 3 bases, leaving 13 bases between them. Germline CDR1 reads SGHAT; CDR2 reads FQDESV (reference sequence). The CDR3 DNA follows: TGTGCCAGCAGCTTAGTAGTGGCAGGGAGCTACGAGCAGTACTTC. Its protein product is CASSLVVAGSYEQYF.

The chain joins TRBV9 to TRBJ2-2, with D perhaps TRBD1 (6 bases). The CDR3 totals 15 residues. V was trimmed by 4 bases and J by 4 bases, leaving 14 bases between them. Per germline, CDR1 SGDLS and CDR2 YYNGEE. The CDR3 region has the DNA TGTGCCAGCAGCCCGCAGGGGATAAGCACCGGGGAGCTGTTTTTT. Its protein product is CASSPQGISTGELFF.

The chain employs TRBV6-5 and TRBJ1-6; D is uncertain. Germline loops: CDR1 MNHEY, CDR2 SVGAGI. The CDR3 is 15 amino acids. Trimming took 2 bases from V and 6 from J, leaving 11 bases between them. This CDR3 reads CASSYSHTLNSPLHF. The CDR3 bases are TGTGCCAGCAGTTACAGCCATACCCTTAATTCACCCCTCCACTTT.

The V gene is TRBV7-5, the J gene TRBJ2-1; TRBD1, the table's D call, lacks a check against the DNA. TRBV7-5 is flagged as a pseudogene. This CDR3 contains 19 residues. The DNA for the CDR3 is TGTGCCAGAAGCTTATTACGGTTTTTGGGACAGGGGGCTTACAATGAGCAGTTCTTC. Amino acids: CARSLLRFLGQGAYNEQFF.

CDR3 sequence: CASSVGTGPSNEQFF. CDR3 DNA: TGTGCCAGCAGCGTTGGGACAGGCCCCTCCAATGAGCAGTTCTTC. The chain uses TRBV9 and TRBJ2-1, with 8 nucleotides matching TRBD1. J was trimmed by 6 bases and V by 2 bases; bases with no gene match: 7. Germline V gene data show CDR1 as SGDLS and CDR2 as YYNGEE. The CDR3 consists of 15 residues.

The chain carries TRBV5-1 and TRBJ2-3; D unclear. The CDR3 runs to 16 residues. Looked up from germline, CDR1 is SGHRS and CDR2 is YFSETQ. Trimming pared 2 bases from V and 4 bases from J, leaving 17 bases between. The CDR3 DNA reads as TGCGCCAGCAGCTTACTCACTAACACTGCCTCAGATACGCAGTATTTT. Translation gives CASSLLTNTASDTQYF.

The genes are TRBV6-4 and TRBJ2-3, with TRBD2 matching over 11 bases. This CDR3 spans 15 amino acids. Germline CDR1 reads MRHNA; CDR2 reads SNTAGT. V dropped 3 bases and J dropped 4; count of bases not matched to a gene: 3. CDR3 protein: CASSEGTSGPDTQYF. CDR3 DNA: TGTGCCAGCAGTGAGGGGACTAGCGGCCCAGATACGCAGTATTTT.

The J gene is TRBJ2-3, the V gene TRBV18, with 8 positions matching TRBD2. The CDR3 loop spans 16 amino acids. J was trimmed by 1 base and V by 4 bases; bases with no gene match: 7. CDR1 is KGHSH and CDR2 is LQKENI in the germline V gene. CDR3 DNA: TGTGCCAGCTCACTCATAGCGGGGACCGGCACAGATACGCAGTATTTT. It translates to CASSLIAGTGTDTQYF.

The chain carries TRBV5-6 and TRBJ1-1, with TRBD1 as a possible D gene (6 bases). Germline V gene data show CDR1 as SGHDT and CDR2 as YYEEEE. The CDR3 sequence is 16 residues long. V shed 2 bases and J shed 1 base, with 15 bases lying between them. CDR3 nucleotides: TGTGCCAGCAGCTTATCGGGTTGGGGGGCGAACACTGAAGCTTTCTTT. It translates to CASSLSGWGANTEAFF.

This sequence joins TRBV2 and TRBJ2-1; TRBD2 matches 8 bases. The germline V gene encodes CDR1 SNHLY and CDR2 FYNNEI. The CDR3 spans 15 residues. V trimming: 3 bases; J trimming: 5 bases; junction bases outside the gene matches: 6. CDR3 protein: CASSESSGSHNEQFF. CDR3 nucleotide sequence: TGTGCCAGCAGTGAGTCTAGCGGGTCTCACAATGAGCAGTTCTTC. Full variable domain (missing parts from reference TRBV2 and TRBJ2-1): EPEVTQTPSHQVTQMGQEVILRCVPISNHLYFYWYRQILGQKVEFLVSFYNNEISEKSEIFDDQFSVERPDGSNFTLKIRSTKLEDSAMYFCASSESSGSHNEQFFGPGTRLTVL.

The genes are TRBV14 and TRBJ2-7, with D unclear. The CDR3 totals 9 residues. CDR1 and CDR2 (germline): SGHDN, FVKESK. The CDR3 DNA reads as TGTGCTTTGAGCTACGAGCAGTACTTC. Its protein product is CALSYEQYF.

V usage is TRBV27 and J usage is TRBJ1-2; no definite D call. Germline CDR1 is MNHEY and CDR2 is SMNVEV (reference sequence). Between the trimmed V and J ends, which lost 5 bases and 5 bases, there was a span of 6 bases. There are 11 residues in the CDR3. CDR3 protein: CASSAGYGYTF. The CDR3 DNA reads TGTGCCAGCAGTGCCGGATATGGCTACACCTTC.

The V gene is TRBV6-1, the J gene TRBJ2-2; TRBD2 agrees at 10 bases. After removal of 8 bases from V and 3 bases from J, the junction contained 6 bases not matched to a gene. This CDR3 spans 15 amino acids. In germline, CDR1 is MNHNS, CDR2 SASEGT. CDR3 residues: CASFGLAGDTGELFF. CDR3 coding DNA: TGTGCCAGCTTCGGGCTAGCGGGAGACACCGGGGAGCTGTTTTTT.

The V call is TRBV15, the J call TRBJ1-2; weak D call: TRBD1 (6 bases). V shed 0 bases and J shed 5 bases, with 16 bases lying between them. There are 16 residues in the CDR3. Germline CDR1 and CDR2: LNHNV and YYDKDF (reference sequence). This CDR3 is CATSRDLIGTTYGYTF. In DNA, the CDR3 is TGTGCCACCAGCAGAGATCTAATCGGGACAACTTATGGCTACACCTTC. Variable domain in full (rest from reference TRBV15 and TRBJ1-2): DAMVIQNPRYQVTQFGKPVTLSCSQTLNHNVMYWYQQKSSQAPKLLFHYYDKDFNNEADTPDNFQSRRPNTSFCFLDIRSPGLGDTAMYLCATSRDLIGTTYGYTFGSGTRLTVV.

The V call is TRBV7-2, the J call TRBJ2-7; the D call may be TRBD1 or TRBD2 (5 bases each). Germline lookup yields CDR1 SGHTA and CDR2 FQGNSA. Trimming took 5 bases from V and 0 from J, leaving 14 bases between them. This CDR3 has 15 amino acids. In DNA form, the CDR3 reads TGTGCCAGCAGCCCTACCGGGACCCCCTCCTACGAGCAGTACTTC. This translates into CASSPTGTPSYEQYF. Together with reference TRBV7-2 and TRBJ2-7, the CDR3 gives the full variable domain: GAGVSQSPSNKVTEKGKDVELRCDPISGHTALYWYRQSLGQGLEFLIYFQGNSAPDKSGLPSDRFSAERTGGSVSTLTIQRTQQEDSAVYLCASSPTGTPSYEQYFGPGTRLTVT.